The subject of this entry is one T cell receptor beta chain. These data come from a study of control samples from healthy donors and cancer patients. Deletions cut 7 bases from V and 3 bases from J, with 15 bases between. The CDR3 has 14 residues. Germline V gene data show CDR1 as LNHDA and CDR2 as SQIVND (reference sequence). Sequenced by immunoSEQ multiplex PCR; TCRdb stores in-frame clones only, minus some. The data show around 68,000 clones, 83% seen once. The chain combines TRBV19 with TRBJ1-2; D is unresolved. What was sequenced was blood. This TCR was sampled from a man aged 55 to 70 in good health. The CDR3 here is CASKTGDTYYGYTF. CDR3 nucleotides: TGTGCCAGTAAGACCGGGGATACTTACTATGGCTACACCTTC. Combining the CDR3 with reference TRBV19 and TRBJ1-2 gives the whole variable domain DGGITQSPKYLFRKEGQNVTLSCEQNLNHDAMYWYRQDPGQGLRLIYYSQIVNDFQKGDIAEGYSVSREKKESFPLTVTSAQKNPTAFYLCASKTGDTYYGYTFGSGTRLTVV.